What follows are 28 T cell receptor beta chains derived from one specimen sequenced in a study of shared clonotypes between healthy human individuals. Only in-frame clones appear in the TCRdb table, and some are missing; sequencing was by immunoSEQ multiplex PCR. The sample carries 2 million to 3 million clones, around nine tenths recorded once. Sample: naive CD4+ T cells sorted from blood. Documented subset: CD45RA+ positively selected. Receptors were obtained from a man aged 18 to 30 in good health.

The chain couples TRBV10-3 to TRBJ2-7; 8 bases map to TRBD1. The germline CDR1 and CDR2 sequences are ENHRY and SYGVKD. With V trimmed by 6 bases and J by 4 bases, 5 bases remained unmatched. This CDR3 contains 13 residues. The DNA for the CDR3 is TGTGCCATCAGGGACAGGGTGATGTACGAGCAGTACTTC. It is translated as CAIRDRVMYEQYF.

The CDR3 DNA sequence: TGTGCCAGCAGCTTAAGGGGTCAGAAATCGAGTGAGCAGTTCTTC. Protein product: CASSLRGQKSSEQFF. V gene TRBV11-2 combines with J gene TRBJ2-1, with a possible D match to TRBD1 (5 bases). CDR3 length: 15 residues. V was trimmed by 2 bases and J by 9 bases, leaving 17 bases between them. CDR1 is SGHAT and CDR2 is FQNNGV in the germline V gene. Full variable domain (outside the CDR3, taken from reference TRBV11-2 and TRBJ2-1): EAGVAQSPRYKIIEKRQSVAFWCNPISGHATLYWYQQILGQGPKLLIQFQNNGVVDDSQLPKDRFSAERLKGVDSTLKIQPAKLEDSAVYLCASSLRGQKSSEQFFGPGTRLTVL.

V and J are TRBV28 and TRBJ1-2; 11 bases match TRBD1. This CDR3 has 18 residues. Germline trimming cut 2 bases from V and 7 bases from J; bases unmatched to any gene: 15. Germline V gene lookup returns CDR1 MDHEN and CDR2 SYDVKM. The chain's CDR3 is CASSLPLPPGQGVRGYTF. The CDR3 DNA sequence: TGTGCCAGCAGTTTACCACTACCCCCGGGACAGGGGGTTCGTGGCTACACCTTC.

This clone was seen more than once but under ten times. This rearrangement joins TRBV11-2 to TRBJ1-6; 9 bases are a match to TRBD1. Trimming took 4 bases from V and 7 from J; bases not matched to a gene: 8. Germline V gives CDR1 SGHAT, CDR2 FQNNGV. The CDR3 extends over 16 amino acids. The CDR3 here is CASSSTQGAKNSPLHF. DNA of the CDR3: TGTGCCAGCAGCTCCACACAGGGGGCAAAGAATTCACCCCTCCACTTT. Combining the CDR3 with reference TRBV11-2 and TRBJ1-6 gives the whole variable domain EAGVAQSPRYKIIEKRQSVAFWCNPISGHATLYWYQQILGQGPKLLIQFQNNGVVDDSQLPKDRFSAERLKGVDSTLKIQPAKLEDSAVYLCASSSTQGAKNSPLHFGNGTRLTVT.

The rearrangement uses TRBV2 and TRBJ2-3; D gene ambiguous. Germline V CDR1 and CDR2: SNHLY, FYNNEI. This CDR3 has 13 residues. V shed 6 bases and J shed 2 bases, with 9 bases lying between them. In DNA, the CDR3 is TGTGCCAGCAGAGGACGGAACACAGATACGCAGTATTTT. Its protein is CASRGRNTDTQYF.

The CDR3 region is CASSSFRTETQYF. The CDR3 nucleotides read TGCGCCAGCAGCTCATTCCGGACAGAGACCCAGTACTTC. The rearrangement joins TRBV5-1 to TRBJ2-5; D not resolved. V shed 3 bases and J shed 4 bases, with 10 bases lying between them. CDR3 length: 13 amino acids. Germline CDR1 is SGHRS and CDR2 is YFSETQ.

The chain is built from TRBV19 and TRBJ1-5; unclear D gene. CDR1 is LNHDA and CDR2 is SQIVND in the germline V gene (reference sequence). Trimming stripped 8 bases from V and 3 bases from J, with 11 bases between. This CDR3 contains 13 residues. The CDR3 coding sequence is TGTGCCAGTCACCGGGGTACCAATCAGCCCCAGCATTTT. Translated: CASHRGTNQPQHF.

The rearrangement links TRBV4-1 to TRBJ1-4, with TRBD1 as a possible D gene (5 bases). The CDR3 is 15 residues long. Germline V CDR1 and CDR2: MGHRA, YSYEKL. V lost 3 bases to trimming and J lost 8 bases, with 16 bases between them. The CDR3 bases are TGCGCCAGCAGCCAGTCGGGAGGGGAGGGGGAAAAACTGTTTTTT. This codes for CASSQSGGEGEKLFF.

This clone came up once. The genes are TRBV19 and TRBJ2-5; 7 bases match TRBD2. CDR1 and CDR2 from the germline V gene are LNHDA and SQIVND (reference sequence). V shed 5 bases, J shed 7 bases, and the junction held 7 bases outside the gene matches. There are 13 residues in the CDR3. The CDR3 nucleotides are TGTGCCAGTAGTGAGCGGGACCCACGGACCCAGTACTTC. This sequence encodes CASSERDPRTQYF.

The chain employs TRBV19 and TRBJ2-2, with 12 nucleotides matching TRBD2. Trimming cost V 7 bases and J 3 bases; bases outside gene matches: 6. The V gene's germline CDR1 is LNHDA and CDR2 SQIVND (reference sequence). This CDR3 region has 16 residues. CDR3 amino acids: CASTASGRVDTGELFF. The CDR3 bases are TGTGCCAGTACGGCTAGCGGGAGGGTGGACACCGGGGAGCTGTTTTTT.

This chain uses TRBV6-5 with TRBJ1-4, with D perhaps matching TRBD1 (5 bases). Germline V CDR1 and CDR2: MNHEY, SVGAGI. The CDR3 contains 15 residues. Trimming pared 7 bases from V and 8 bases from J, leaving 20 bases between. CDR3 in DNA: TGTGCCAGCAAAAGGGACGGCCGCCGGGAAGAAAAACTGTTTTTT. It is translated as CASKRDGRREEKLFF.

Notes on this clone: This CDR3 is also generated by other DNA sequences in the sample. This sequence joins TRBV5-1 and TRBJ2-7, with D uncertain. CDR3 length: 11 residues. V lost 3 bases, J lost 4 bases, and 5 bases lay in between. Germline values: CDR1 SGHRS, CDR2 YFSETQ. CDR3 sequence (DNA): TGCGCCAGCAGCTCAAGTTACGAGCAGTACTTC. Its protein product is CASSSSYEQYF.

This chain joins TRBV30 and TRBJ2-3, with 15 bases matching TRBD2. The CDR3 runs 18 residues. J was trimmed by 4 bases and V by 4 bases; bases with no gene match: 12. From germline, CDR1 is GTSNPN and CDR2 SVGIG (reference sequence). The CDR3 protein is CAWTSGLAGGQAADTQYF. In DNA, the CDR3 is TGTGCCTGGACCTCAGGACTAGCGGGGGGGCAGGCGGCAGATACGCAGTATTTT. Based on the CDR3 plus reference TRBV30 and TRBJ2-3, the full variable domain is SQTIHQWPATLVQPVGSPLSLECTVEGTSNPNLYWYRQAAGRGLQLLFYSVGIGQISSEVPQNLSASRPQDRQFILSSKKLLLSDSGFYLCAWTSGLAGGQAADTQYFGPGTRLTVL.

Here the CDR3 reads CASSVSPGTRETQYF. The CDR3 coding sequence is TGTGCCAGCAGCGTATCTCCAGGCACCCGGGAGACCCAGTACTTC. The V and J genes are TRBV9 and TRBJ2-5, with D uncertain. Germline CDR1 and CDR2: SGDLS and YYNGEE. Trimming pared 1 base from V and 5 bases from J, leaving 15 bases between. The CDR3 has 15 residues.

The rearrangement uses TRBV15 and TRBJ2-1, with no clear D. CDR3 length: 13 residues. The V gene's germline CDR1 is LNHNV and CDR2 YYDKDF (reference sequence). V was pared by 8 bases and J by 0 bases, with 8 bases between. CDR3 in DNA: TGTGCCACCCAAACAAGCTCCTACAATGAGCAGTTCTTC. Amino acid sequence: CATQTSSYNEQFF.

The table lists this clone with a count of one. The CDR3 DNA reads as TGTGCCAGCAGGTCGGAAAATCAGCCCCAGCATTTT. As protein: CASRSENQPQHF. This chain uses TRBV28 with TRBJ1-5; D ambiguous. The length of the CDR3 is 12 residues. Germline V gene lookup returns CDR1 MDHEN and CDR2 SYDVKM. V was shortened by 6 bases and J by 4 bases, with 7 bases between the two germline ends.

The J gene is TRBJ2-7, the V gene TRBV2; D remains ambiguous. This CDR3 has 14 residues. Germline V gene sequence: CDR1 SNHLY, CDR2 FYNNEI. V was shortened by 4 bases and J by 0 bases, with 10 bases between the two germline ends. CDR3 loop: CASSAIGFSYEQYF. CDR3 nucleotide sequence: TGTGCCAGCAGTGCGATAGGGTTCTCCTACGAGCAGTACTTC.

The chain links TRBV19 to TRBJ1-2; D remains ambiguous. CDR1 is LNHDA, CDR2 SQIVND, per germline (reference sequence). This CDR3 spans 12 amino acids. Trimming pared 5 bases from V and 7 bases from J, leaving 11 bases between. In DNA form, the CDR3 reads TGTGCCAGTAGTGTTTTGTCGGGTGGCTACACCTTC. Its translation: CASSVLSGGYTF.

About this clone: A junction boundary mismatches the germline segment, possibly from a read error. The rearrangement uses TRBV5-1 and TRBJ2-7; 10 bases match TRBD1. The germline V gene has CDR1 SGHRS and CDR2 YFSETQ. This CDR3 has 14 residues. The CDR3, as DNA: TGCGCCAACAGCTGGGGACAGGGGACCTACGAGCAGTACTTC. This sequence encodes CANSWGQGTYEQYF.

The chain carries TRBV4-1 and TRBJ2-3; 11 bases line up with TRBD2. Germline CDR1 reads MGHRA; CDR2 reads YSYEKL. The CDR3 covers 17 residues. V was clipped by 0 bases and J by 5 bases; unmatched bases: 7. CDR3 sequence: CASSQDLAGGRGDTQYF. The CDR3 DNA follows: TGCGCCAGCAGCCAAGATCTAGCGGGGGGCCGAGGAGATACGCAGTATTTT.

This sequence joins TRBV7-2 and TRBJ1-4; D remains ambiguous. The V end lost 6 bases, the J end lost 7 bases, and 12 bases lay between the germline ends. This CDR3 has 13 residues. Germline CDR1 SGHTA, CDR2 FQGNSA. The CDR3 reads CASSPGRREKLFF. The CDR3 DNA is TGTGCCAGCAGTCCTGGTCGGCGTGAAAAACTGTTTTTT. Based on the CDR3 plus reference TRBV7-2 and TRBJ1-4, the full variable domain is GAGVSQSPSNKVTEKGKDVELRCDPISGHTALYWYRQSLGQGLEFLIYFQGNSAPDKSGLPSDRFSAERTGGSVSTLTIQRTQQEDSAVYLCASSPGRREKLFFGSGTQLSVL.

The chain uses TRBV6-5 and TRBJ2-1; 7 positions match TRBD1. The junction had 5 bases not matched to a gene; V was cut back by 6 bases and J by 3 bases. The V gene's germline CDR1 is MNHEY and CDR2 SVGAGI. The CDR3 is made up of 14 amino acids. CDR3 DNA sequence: TGTGCCAGCAGATTAGACAGGGACTACAATGAGCAGTTCTTC. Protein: CASRLDRDYNEQFF.

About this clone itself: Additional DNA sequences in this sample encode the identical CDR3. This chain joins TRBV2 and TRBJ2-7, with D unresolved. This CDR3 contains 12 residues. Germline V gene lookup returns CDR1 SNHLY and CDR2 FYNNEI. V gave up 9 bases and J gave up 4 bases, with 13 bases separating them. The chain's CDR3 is CASRLGPYEQYF. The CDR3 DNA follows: TGTGCCAGTAGGTTAGGGCCTTACGAGCAGTACTTC.

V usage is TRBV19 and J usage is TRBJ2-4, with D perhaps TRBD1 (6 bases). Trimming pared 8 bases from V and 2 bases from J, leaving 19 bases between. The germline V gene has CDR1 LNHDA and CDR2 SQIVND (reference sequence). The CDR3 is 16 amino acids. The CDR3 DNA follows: TGTGCCAGTCAAGACGTCAGGGGTTCAACCAAAAACATTCAGTACTTC. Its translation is CASQDVRGSTKNIQYF.

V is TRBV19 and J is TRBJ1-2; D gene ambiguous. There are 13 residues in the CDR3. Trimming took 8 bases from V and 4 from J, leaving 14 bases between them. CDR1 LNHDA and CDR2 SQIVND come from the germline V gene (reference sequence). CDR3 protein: CASSPGVSYGYTF. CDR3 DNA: TGTGCCAGTTCCCCAGGTGTATCCTATGGCTACACCTTC. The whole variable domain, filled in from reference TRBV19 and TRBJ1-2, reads DGGITQSPKYLFRKEGQNVTLSCEQNLNHDAMYWYRQDPGQGLRLIYYSQIVNDFQKGDIAEGYSVSREKKESFPLTVTSAQKNPTAFYLCASSPGVSYGYTFGSGTRLTVV.

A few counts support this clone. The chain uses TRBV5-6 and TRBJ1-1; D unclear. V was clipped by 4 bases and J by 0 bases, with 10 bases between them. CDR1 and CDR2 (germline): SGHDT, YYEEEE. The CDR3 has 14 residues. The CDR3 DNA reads TGTGCCAGCAGCCGTCGACCAATGAACACTGAAGCTTTCTTT. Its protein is CASSRRPMNTEAFF.

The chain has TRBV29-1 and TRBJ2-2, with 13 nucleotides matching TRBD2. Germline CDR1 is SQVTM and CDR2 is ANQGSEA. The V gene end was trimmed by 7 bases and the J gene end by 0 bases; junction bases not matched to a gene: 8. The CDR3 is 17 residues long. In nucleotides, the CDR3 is TGCAGCGCTTCGACTAGCGGGGGGATCGCGAACACCGGGGAGCTGTTTTTT. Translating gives CSASTSGGIANTGELFF.

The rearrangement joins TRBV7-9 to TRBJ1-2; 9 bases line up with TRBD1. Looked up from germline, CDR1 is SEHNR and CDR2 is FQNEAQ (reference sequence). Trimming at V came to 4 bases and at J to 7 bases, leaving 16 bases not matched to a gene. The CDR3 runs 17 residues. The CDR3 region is CASSSAAGTGLLGGYTF. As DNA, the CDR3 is TGTGCCAGCAGCTCTGCTGCCGGGACAGGGCTTTTAGGTGGCTACACCTTC. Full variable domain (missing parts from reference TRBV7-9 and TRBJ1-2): DTGVSQNPRHKITKRGQNVTFRCDPISEHNRLYWYRQTLGQGPEFLTYFQNEAQLEKSRLLSDRFSAERPKGSFSTLEIQRTEQGDSAMYLCASSSAAGTGLLGGYTFGSGTRLTVV.